The 21 T cell receptor delta chains below come from one sample, sequenced in a study of gamma-delta T cells after stem cell transplantation. TCRdb fed the RT-PCR reads to CATT. The sample lists 2,500 to 3,000 delta-chain clones, about 5% occurring once. The sample comprised gamma-delta T cells. Source of these receptors: a human donor. It is not recorded whose cells these are; they may come from a transplant donor.

On this clone itself: It differs at one base from a far larger clone, so likely a read error. Other DNA sequences within the sample encode an identical CDR3. The chain carries TRDV2 and TRDJ1; 10 positions match TRDD3. This CDR3 has 17 residues. Germline CDR1 is GEAIGNYY and CDR2 is EKD. The DNA of the CDR3 is TGTGCCTGCGACACCATACTGGGGGATTCGTACACCGATAAACTCATCTTT. This encodes CACDTILGDSYTDKLIF.

A remark on this clone: A far larger clone is a single base away, which makes a read error likely. The chain uses TRDV2 and TRDJ1, with D maybe TRDD3 (6 bases). CDR1 and CDR2 from the germline V gene are GEAIGNYY and EKD. V was trimmed by 3 bases and J by 0 bases, leaving 13 bases between them. The length of the CDR3 is 15 residues. Written as DNA, the CDR3 is TGTGCCTGTGACGTCCTGGGGAAGAACACCGATAAACTCATCTTT. Translation: CACDVLGKNTDKLIF.

This clone was detected a few times. The chain employs TRDV2 and TRDJ3; 7 bases fit TRDD3. Germline loops: CDR1 GEAIGNYY, CDR2 EKD. The CDR3 extends over 21 amino acids. The V gene end was trimmed by 0 bases and the J gene end by 0 bases; junction bases not matched to a gene: 13. This chain's CDR3 is CACDTGFAGGRTSWDTRQMFF. CDR3 bases: TGTGCCTGTGACACCGGATTTGCTGGGGGCCGGACCTCCTGGGACACCCGACAGATGTTTTTC.

This clone is medium-sized in the sample. With a much larger clone just one base away, this may be a read error. J is TRDJ1 and V is TRDV2, with TRDD3 as a possible D gene (5 bases). Germline CDR1 and CDR2: GEAIGNYY and EKD. This CDR3 spans 19 amino acids. Trimming removed 1 base from V and 4 bases from J, with 27 bases in between. In nucleotides, the CDR3 is TGTGCCTGTGACACGGTGACTACGGGGGTACTCCCGAACGGCGATAAACTCATCTTT. This gives the protein CACDTVTTGVLPNGDKLIF.

With regard to this clone: A read error is likely here: a far larger clone is one base away. The rearrangement links TRDV2 to TRDJ3, with 12 bases matching TRDD3. The CDR3 runs to 22 residues. Germline V gene data show CDR1 as GEAIGNYY and CDR2 as EKD. CDR3 DNA: TGTGCCTATGACTCGACTGGGGGATACTCCGGGGAAAGCTCCTGGGACACCCGACAGATGTTTTTC. As protein: CAYDSTGGYSGESSWDTRQMFF.

This clone was seen a handful of times. The protein recorded in TCRdb matches a much larger clone and deviates from this DNA's translation at residue 10, suggesting a read error; the protein here is obtained by translating the DNA. The gene calls are TRDV2 and TRDJ3; maybe TRDD3 (6 bases). CDR3 length: 21 amino acids. Germline V gene data show CDR1 as GEAIGNYY and CDR2 as EKD. V lost 1 base to trimming and J lost 0 bases, with 21 bases between them. DNA for the CDR3: TGTGCCTGTGACACGGTAGCCGGGGATGCCGTAAGCTCCTGGGACACCCGACAGATGTTTTTC. This gives the protein CACDTVAGDAVSSWDTRQMFF.

The chain links TRDV2 to TRDJ1; a possible D gene is TRDD3 (5 bases). Germline assignment: CDR1 GEAIGNYY and CDR2 EKD. The CDR3 runs to 21 residues. Trimming left V 0 bases short and J 0 bases short, with 28 bases between. The CDR3 region has the DNA TGTGCCTGTGACACCGTAATGAGGACTGTGGGATCCATTGGGTACACCGATAAACTCATCTTT. This translates into CACDTVMRTVGSIGYTDKLIF.

Note on this clone: This likely reflects a read error, since a far larger clone is one base away. Different DNA sequences within this sample yield the same CDR3. The chain employs TRDV2 and TRDJ3; D possibly corresponds to TRDD3 (5 bases). This CDR3 is built from 21 residues. Per the germline V gene, CDR1 is GEAIGNYY and CDR2 is EKD. The V end was cut by 1 base, the J end by 0 bases, with 21 bases between. The CDR3 region is CACDTTTGGPPRSWDTRQMFF. DNA for the CDR3: TGTGCCTGTGACACGACTACTGGAGGACCTCCACGCTCCTGGGACACCCGACAGATGTTTTTC.

Within the sample, this clone is medium-sized. V usage is TRDV2 and J usage is TRDJ1, with 11 bases aligning to TRDD3. The J segment lost 2 bases and the V segment lost 4 bases, leaving 5 bases of the junction unmatched. The CDR3 covers 15 residues. Germline lookup yields CDR1 GEAIGNYY and CDR2 EKD. CDR3 DNA sequence: TGTGCCTGTGAGAAACTGGGGGATAAAACCGATAAACTCATCTTT. Its protein is CACEKLGDKTDKLIF.

This clone was seen only a few times. For this DNA, TCRdb reports the protein of a much larger clone, which diverges at residue 12, most likely from a read error; the protein presented here is translated directly from the DNA. V usage is TRDV2 and J usage is TRDJ1, with 10 bases that match TRDD3. The CDR3 extends over 19 amino acids. The junction had 15 bases not matched to a gene; V was cut back by 3 bases and J by 0 bases. Germline values: CDR1 GEAIGNYY, CDR2 EKD. The CDR3 DNA sequence: TGTGCCTGTGACCAACTGGGGGATTATAGCACTCCTAACACCGATAAACTCATCTTT. Translated, it gives CACDQLGDYSTPNTDKLIF.

A word on this clone: A far more abundant clone sits one base away, making this likely a read error. The same CDR3 can be traced to other DNA sequences in this sample. The rearrangement joins TRDV2 to TRDJ1; 7 bases are a match to TRDD3. The CDR3 loop spans 15 amino acids. Germline V gene sequence: CDR1 GEAIGNYY, CDR2 EKD. This CDR3 reads CACDKVGENTDKLIF. CDR3 bases: TGTGCCTGCGACAAGGTGGGGGAAAACACCGATAAACTCATCTTT.

Comment on this clone: The protein TCRdb gives is from a much larger clone and does not agree with this DNA's translation at residue 10, likely a read error; the protein shown here comes from the DNA. This chain joins TRDV2 and TRDJ1; possibly TRDD3 for D (6 bases). CDR1 is GEAIGNYY and CDR2 is EKD in the germline V gene. This CDR3 is 17 amino acids long. The ends were cut back, 0 bases at V and 2 bases at J, with 18 bases in the middle. CDR3 sequence reads: CACDTVDTMSPTDKLIF. The DNA for the CDR3 is TGTGCCTGTGACACCGTCGATACGATGAGTCCAACCGATAAACTCATCTTT.

A note on this clone: Its ends do not fully match the called genes, so a read error is possible. This chain links TRDV1 with TRDJ1; TRDD3 is a possible D gene (6 bases). The CDR3 has 21 amino acids. The germline V gene encodes CDR1 TSWWSYY and CDR2 QGS. CDR3 nucleotides: TGTGCTCTTGGGGAACTTACCCCTCTTTACTGGGATAATGGTTACACCGATAGACTCATCTTT. Translation gives CALGELTPLYWDNGYTDRLIF.

To note about this clone: The protein that TCRdb holds for this DNA derives from a much larger clone and differs from the translated DNA at residue 10, which likely indicates a read error; the protein shown here is translated from the DNA. The rearrangement joins TRDV2 to TRDJ2; the D gene is possibly TRDD3 (6 bases). There are 17 residues in the CDR3. Deletions cut 1 base from V and 2 bases from J, with 16 bases between. Germline CDR1 and CDR2: GEAIGNYY and EKD. For the CDR3, the DNA is TGTGCCTGTGACACTCTGGGGCGCAATGTGTTGACAGCACAACTCTTCTTT. It translates to CACDTLGRNVLTAQLFF.

This clone was recorded a few times. TCRdb's listed protein matches a much larger clone and diverges from this DNA's translation at residue 10, likely through a read error; the protein shown comes from the DNA. CDR3 loop: CACDTIGAGGKLWSDKLIF. In nucleotides, the CDR3 is TGTGCCTGTGACACCATCGGAGCTGGGGGTAAACTTTGGTCCGATAAACTCATCTTT. This chain connects TRDV2 to TRDJ1; 7 bases match TRDD3. The CDR3 covers 19 residues. Germline assignment: CDR1 GEAIGNYY and CDR2 EKD. V shed 0 bases, J shed 3 bases, and the junction held 18 bases outside the gene matches.

This clone was seen a handful of times. J is TRDJ1 and V is TRDV2; 12 nucleotides match TRDD3. CDR3 length: 16 amino acids. Per germline, CDR1 GEAIGNYY and CDR2 EKD. V dropped 3 bases and J dropped 3; count of bases not matched to a gene: 7. As DNA, the CDR3 is TGTGCCTGTGACTCGACTGGGGGATACTCCTCCGATAAACTCATCTTT. Protein sequence: CACDSTGGYSSDKLIF.

This clone was found a few times. DNA for the CDR3: TGTGCCTGTGCAACCGTTCGCCTCCCACACCTCCCTGGGGGATACTACACCGATAAACTCATCTTT. Protein product: CACATVRLPHLPGGYYTDKLIF. The gene calls are TRDV2 and TRDJ1; TRDD3 matches at 11 bases. J lost 0 bases, V lost 5 bases, and 25 bases had no gene match. The CDR3 contains 22 residues. Per germline, CDR1 GEAIGNYY and CDR2 EKD.

A remark on this clone: A far larger clone differs by one base, so this is likely a read error. The sample has other DNA sequences that encode this CDR3 too. V is TRDV2 and J is TRDJ1; 10 nucleotides agree with TRDD3. Per the germline V gene, CDR1 is GEAIGNYY and CDR2 is EKD. There are 18 residues in the CDR3. CDR3 coding DNA: TGCGCCTGTGACACCGTCTTGGGGGATACAGAGTCAACCGATAAACTCATCTTT. It specifies CACDTVLGDTESTDKLIF.

This clone rates as large (0.1 to 1%). Distinct nucleotide sequences in the sample also encode this CDR3. The genes are TRDV2 and TRDJ1; 7 bases map to TRDD3. The CDR3 runs to 16 residues. After removal of 3 bases from V and 8 bases from J, the junction contained 17 bases not matched to a gene. CDR1 and CDR2 from the germline V gene are GEAIGNYY and EKD. CDR3 DNA: TGTGCCTGTGACTCGGTTGGGGATAAGCAACGAAACAAACTCATCTTT. Translation: CACDSVGDKQRNKLIF.

This clone was recorded a few times. A far larger clone is one base from this, pointing to a likely read error. The genes are TRDV2 and TRDJ1; D might be TRDD3 (5 bases). CDR1 GEAIGNYY and CDR2 EKD come from the germline V gene. Trimming cost V 0 bases and J 8 bases, with 21 bases left between them. The CDR3 is made up of 16 amino acids. In DNA, the CDR3 is TGTGCCTGTGACACCGTTGGGGCTCATTGGGACGAAAAACTCATCTTT. Translated, it gives CACDTVGAHWDEKLIF.

As concerns this clone: A far larger clone is a single base away, which makes a read error likely. The J gene is TRDJ3, the V gene TRDV2, with 9 nucleotides matching TRDD3. The CDR3 has 21 residues. The germline V gene encodes CDR1 GEAIGNYY and CDR2 EKD. The CDR3 nucleotides read TGTGCCCGTGACACTGCTCTGGGGGGATACCCAAGCTCCTGGGACACCCGACAGATGTTTTTC. Translated: CARDTALGGYPSSWDTRQMFF.